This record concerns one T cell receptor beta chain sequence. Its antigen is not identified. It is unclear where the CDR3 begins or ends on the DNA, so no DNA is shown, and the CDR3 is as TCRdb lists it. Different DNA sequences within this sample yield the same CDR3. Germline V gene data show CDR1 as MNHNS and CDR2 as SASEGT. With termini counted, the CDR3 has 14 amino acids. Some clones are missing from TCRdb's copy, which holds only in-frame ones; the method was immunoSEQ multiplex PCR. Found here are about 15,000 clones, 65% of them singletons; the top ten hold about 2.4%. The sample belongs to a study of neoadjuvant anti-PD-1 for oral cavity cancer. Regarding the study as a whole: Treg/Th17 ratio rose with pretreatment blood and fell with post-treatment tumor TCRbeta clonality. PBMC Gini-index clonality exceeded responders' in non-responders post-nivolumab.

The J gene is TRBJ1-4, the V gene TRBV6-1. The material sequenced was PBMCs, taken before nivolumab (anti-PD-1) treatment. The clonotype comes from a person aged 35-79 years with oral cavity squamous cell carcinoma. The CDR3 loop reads CASSDSGRAAKLFF.